These 29 T cell receptor beta chains came from one sample sequenced in a study of shared clonotypes between healthy human individuals. Produced via immunoSEQ multiplex PCR; TCRdb's table is partial and in-frame only. The table lists 2 million to 2.5 million clones, roughly 94% of them singletons. The sample consisted of naive CD4+ T cells sorted from blood. Subset here: CD45RA+ positively selected. These receptors were collected from a man aged 18 to 29 in good health.

Remarks on this clone: This may be a read error, as it is one base from a much larger clone. Other DNA sequences within the sample encode an identical CDR3. This chain links TRBV10-3 with TRBJ1-1, with D possibly matching TRBD1 (6 bases). The CDR3 consists of 14 residues. In germline, CDR1 is ENHRY, CDR2 SYGVKD. The ends were cut back, 3 bases at V and 1 base at J, with 9 bases in the middle. The DNA of the CDR3 is TGTGCCATCAGTGAAGACAGGTCGAACACTGAAGCTTTCTTT. It specifies CAISEDRSNTEAFF.

The chain combines TRBV7-2 with TRBJ2-3, with 9 bases fitting TRBD2. Germline CDR1 is SGHTA and CDR2 is FQGNSA. CDR3 length: 16 amino acids. With V trimmed by 6 bases and J by 1 base, 8 bases remained unmatched. CDR3 sequence (DNA): TGTGCCAGCAGTGGCGGGCAGCGGGGGGGCACAGATACGCAGTATTTT. Amino acid sequence: CASSGGQRGGTDTQYF.

In the case of this clone: Other DNA sequences in this specimen translate into the identical CDR3. Here the CDR3 DNA reads TGTGCCAGCAGCCCGTCGGGTGCCTATAATTCACCCCTCCACTTT. Translated, it gives CASSPSGAYNSPLHF. This chain links TRBV7-8 with TRBJ1-6; D not resolved. CDR3 size: 15 residues. Trimming pared 5 bases from V and 2 bases from J, leaving 10 bases between. The germline gives CDR1 SGHVS, CDR2 FQNEAQ.

To note about this clone: This same CDR3 is encoded by further DNA sequences in the sample. The CDR3, as DNA: TGTGCCAGCAGCTTAGCCACAGGGGTGAACACTGAAGCTTTCTTT. It yields the protein CASSLATGVNTEAFF. The rearrangement uses TRBV7-2 and TRBJ1-1; 7 bases are a match to TRBD1. Germline V lookup: CDR1 SGHTA, CDR2 FQGNSA. J lost 0 bases, V lost 0 bases, and 1 base had no gene match. The CDR3 runs to 15 residues.

This chain links TRBV7-9 with TRBJ1-4, with D hard to call. In germline, CDR1 is SEHNR, CDR2 FQNEAQ (reference sequence). The CDR3 loop spans 18 amino acids. The V end lost 2 bases, the J end lost 2 bases, and 18 bases lay between the germline ends. CDR3 nucleotides: TGTGCCAGCAGCTTAAGTCGTCAGGCAACGTACACTAATGAAAAACTGTTTTTT. This encodes CASSLSRQATYTNEKLFF.

The V call is TRBV6-6, the J call TRBJ2-1; perhaps TRBD1 as D (6 bases). V was pared by 6 bases and J by 2 bases, with 17 bases between. This CDR3 spans 16 amino acids. Per germline, CDR1 MNHNY and CDR2 SVGAGI (reference sequence). CDR3 region: CASRGARAQTYNEQFF. CDR3 sequence (DNA): TGTGCCAGCAGGGGGGCCCGGGCGCAAACCTACAATGAGCAGTTCTTC.

A note on this clone: A clone one base away is much larger, so this may be a read error. This sample includes further DNA sequences coding for the same CDR3. The rearrangement joins TRBV6-6 to TRBJ2-7; D is unclear. V was shortened by 6 bases and J by 2 bases, with 5 bases between the two germline ends. The CDR3 is made up of 11 amino acids. Germline CDR1 is MNHNY and CDR2 is SVGAGI (reference sequence). CDR3 bases: TGTGCCAGCAGCTCTACCTACGAGCAGTACTTC. This sequence encodes CASSSTYEQYF.

The chain has TRBV5-1 and TRBJ2-5, with D perhaps matching TRBD2 (6 bases). The CDR3 sequence is 13 residues long. The V end lost 5 bases, the J end lost 5 bases, and 13 bases lay between the germline ends. CDR1 SGHRS and CDR2 YFSETQ come from the germline V gene. The chain's CDR3 is CASRSLGGETQYF. The CDR3 DNA follows: TGCGCCAGCAGGAGTCTCGGAGGGGAGACCCAGTACTTC.

The rearrangement links TRBV23-1 to TRBJ2-2, with D perhaps TRBD1 or TRBD2 (6 bases each). TRBV23-1 is annotated as an ORF whose role is uncertain. V was clipped by 4 bases and J by 4 bases, with 16 bases between them. The CDR3 is 16 amino acids. The CDR3 reads CASSRPPRGGTGELFF. The CDR3 region has the DNA TGCGCCAGCAGTCGACCCCCCAGGGGAGGCACCGGGGAGCTGTTTTTT.

The CDR3 sequence is CASSERPGTGADTQYF. In DNA, the CDR3 is TGTGCCAGCAGTGAGAGGCCCGGGACAGGGGCAGATACGCAGTATTTT. The chain joins TRBV6-1 to TRBJ2-3; TRBD1 aligns across 10 bases. J gave up 4 bases and V 3 bases, and 7 bases lay outside the gene matches. The CDR3 extends over 16 amino acids. The germline V gene has CDR1 MNHNS and CDR2 SASEGT.

Points on this clone: This specimen includes other DNA sequences encoding the same CDR3. The genes are TRBV6-5 and TRBJ1-1; D possibly corresponds to TRBD1 (6 bases). The CDR3 consists of 15 residues. V lost 2 bases, J lost 1 base, and 11 bases lay in between. The germline CDR1 and CDR2 sequences are MNHEY and SVGAGI. The CDR3 spells CASSYGQGTNTEAFF. CDR3 DNA: TGTGCCAGCAGTTACGGTCAGGGGACGAACACTGAAGCTTTCTTT.

The chain joins TRBV5-1 to TRBJ1-1, with 8 positions matching TRBD1. Per germline, CDR1 SGHRS and CDR2 YFSETQ. This CDR3 is 14 amino acids long. With V trimmed by 5 bases and J by 1 base, 4 bases remained unmatched. The CDR3 loop reads CASRRGQENTEAFF. In DNA form, the CDR3 reads TGCGCCAGCAGGCGGGGACAGGAGAACACTGAAGCTTTCTTT.

This rearrangement joins TRBV30 to TRBJ1-4, with TRBD1 matching 8 bases. Germline CDR1 reads GTSNPN; CDR2 reads SVGIG (reference sequence). The CDR3 runs to 13 residues. With V trimmed by 5 bases and J by 4 bases, 3 bases remained unmatched. CDR3 coding DNA: TGTGCCTGGGGGACAGGTCTTAATGAAAAACTGTTTTTT. Translating it yields CAWGTGLNEKLFF.

Here the CDR3 DNA reads TGTGCCAGCTCGCAGGGTGTGGGGAGCTATGGCTACACCTTC. Its protein is CASSQGVGSYGYTF. The chain recombines TRBV18 with TRBJ1-2, with D perhaps matching TRBD1 (5 bases). Germline lookup yields CDR1 KGHSH and CDR2 LQKENI. This CDR3 region has 14 residues. The ends were cut back, 6 bases at V and 4 bases at J, with 15 bases in the middle. Based on the CDR3 plus reference TRBV18 and TRBJ1-2, the full variable domain is NAGVMQNPRHLVRRRGQEARLRCSPMKGHSHVYWYRQLPEEGLKFMVYLQKENIIDESGMPKERFSAEFPKEGPSILRIQQVVRGDSAAYFCASSQGVGSYGYTFGSGTRLTVV.

As to this clone: The identical CDR3 is also encoded by other nucleotide sequences in the sample. J is TRBJ2-7 and V is TRBV30; the D gene is possibly TRBD2 (5 bases). V lost 5 bases, J lost 5 bases, and 10 bases lay in between. Looked up from germline, CDR1 is GTSNPN and CDR2 is SVGIG (reference sequence). CDR3 length: 11 residues. Here the CDR3 DNA reads TGTGCCTGGTCCCGGCGGGACGAGCAGTACTTC. Protein: CAWSRRDEQYF.

CDR3 in DNA: TGTGCCAGCAGCTTAGAAGGGGCGGAAAACATTCAGTACTTC. Translation: CASSLEGAENIQYF. The chain joins TRBV11-1 to TRBJ2-4, with D possibly matching TRBD1 (5 bases). CDR3 size: 14 residues. Germline-derived CDR1 and CDR2 are SGHAT and FQDESV (reference sequence). Trimming pared 1 base from V and 5 bases from J, leaving 9 bases between.

The chain has TRBV28 and TRBJ1-5; unclear D gene. Germline V CDR1 and CDR2: MDHEN, SYDVKM. V lost 10 bases to trimming and J lost 1 base, with 8 bases between them. This CDR3 comprises 12 residues. The CDR3 DNA is TGTGCCACCACCCTGAGCAATCAGCCCCAGCATTTT. Translating gives CATTLSNQPQHF. Based on the CDR3 plus reference TRBV28 and TRBJ1-5, the full variable domain is DVKVTQSSRYLVKRTGEKVFLECVQDMDHENMFWYRQDPGLGLRLIYFSYDVKMKEKGDIPEGYSVSREKKERFSLILESASTNQTSMYLCATTLSNQPQHFGDGTRLSIL.

The rearrangement uses TRBV7-9 and TRBJ1-4, with TRBD1 matching over 8 bases. Germline V gene lookup returns CDR1 SEHNR and CDR2 FQNEAQ (reference sequence). The trim removed 4 bases at V and 5 bases at J, leaving 3 bases unmatched. This CDR3 contains 14 residues. The CDR3 nucleotides read TGTGCCAGCAGCTGGACAGGGCTAAATGAAAAACTGTTTTTT. Translated: CASSWTGLNEKLFF.

The CDR3 loop reads CASSQRESSYNEQFF. The CDR3 coding sequence is TGTGCCAGCAGTCAGCGGGAGAGCTCCTACAATGAGCAGTTCTTC. The chain has TRBV27 and TRBJ2-1; TRBD2 matches 8 bases. Per the germline V gene, CDR1 is MNHEY and CDR2 is SMNVEV (reference sequence). V trimming: 5 bases; J trimming: 0 bases; junction bases outside the gene matches: 3. The CDR3 sequence is 15 residues long.

The chain recombines TRBV30 with TRBJ1-5; D might be TRBD1 (6 bases). The CDR3 runs 13 residues. Germline V gives CDR1 GTSNPN, CDR2 SVGIG (reference sequence). V was trimmed by 2 bases and J by 4 bases, leaving 9 bases between them. The CDR3 bases are TGTGCCTGGAGTATTACAGGGAATCAGCCCCAGCATTTT. It encodes CAWSITGNQPQHF.

This chain connects TRBV30 to TRBJ1-1; TRBD1 might be the D (6 bases). Looked up from germline, CDR1 is GTSNPN and CDR2 is SVGIG (reference sequence). This CDR3 has 14 amino acids. V was cut by 2 bases and J by 4 bases, with 14 bases left in between. This CDR3 reads CAWSPRDRFTEAFF. The CDR3 DNA sequence: TGTGCCTGGAGTCCCCGAGACAGGTTCACTGAAGCTTTCTTT. The whole variable domain, filled in from reference TRBV30 and TRBJ1-1, reads SQTIHQWPATLVQPVGSPLSLECTVEGTSNPNLYWYRQAAGRGLQLLFYSVGIGQISSEVPQNLSASRPQDRQFILSSKKLLLSDSGFYLCAWSPRDRFTEAFFGQGTRLTVV.

V is TRBV18 and J is TRBJ2-7, with unresolved D. Germline CDR1 is KGHSH and CDR2 is LQKENI. The CDR3 covers 12 residues. Trimming shortened V by 3 bases and J by 10 bases, and 13 bases separated the two germline ends. The CDR3 sequence is CASSPEPGGQYF. The CDR3 DNA sequence: TGTGCCAGCTCACCGGAACCAGGCGGCCAGTACTTC.

The rearrangement joins TRBV14 to TRBJ1-4; 7 nucleotides line up with TRBD1. Germline CDR1 reads SGHDN; CDR2 reads FVKESK. The junction had 6 bases not matched to a gene; V was cut back by 4 bases and J by 7 bases. This CDR3 has 14 amino acids. The CDR3 sequence is CASSRRQGGEKLFF. CDR3 DNA sequence: TGTGCCAGCAGCCGAAGACAGGGAGGTGAAAAACTGTTTTTT.

The DNA of the CDR3 is TGTGCCAGCAGCCAGACAGGACCAGAGACCCAGTACTTC. Amino acids: CASSQTGPETQYF. The V call is TRBV5-6, the J call TRBJ2-5; a possible D gene is TRBD1 (6 bases). The CDR3 sequence is 13 residues long. Germline CDR1 SGHDT, CDR2 YYEEEE. Between the trimmed V and J ends, which lost 4 bases and 4 bases, there was a span of 11 bases.

The CDR3 sequence: CASSLVHSQVTGELFF. CDR3 nucleotide sequence: TGCGCCAGCAGCTTGGTTCATTCTCAGGTGACCGGGGAGCTGTTTTTT. This chain connects TRBV5-1 to TRBJ2-2; D is unresolved. Germline-derived CDR1 and CDR2 are SGHRS and YFSETQ. Deletions cut 0 bases from V and 5 bases from J, with 14 bases between. CDR3 length: 16 amino acids.

The V and J genes are TRBV5-1 and TRBJ1-5; D perhaps matches TRBD1 (5 bases). The germline CDR1 and CDR2 sequences are SGHRS and YFSETQ. V shed 0 bases and J shed 1 base, with 11 bases lying between them. CDR3 length: 16 residues. The CDR3 DNA follows: TGCGCCAGCAGCTTGGAGGGAGGGACCAGCAATCAGCCCCAGCATTTT. Translating gives CASSLEGGTSNQPQHF. The entire variable domain, with the rest obtained from reference TRBV5-1 and TRBJ1-5, is as follows: KAGVTQTPRYLIKTRGQQVTLSCSPISGHRSVSWYQQTPGQGLQFLFEYFSETQRNKGNFPGRFSGRQFSNSRSEMNVSTLELGDSALYLCASSLEGGTSNQPQHFGDGTRLSIL.

J is TRBJ1-3 and V is TRBV7-3; unclear D gene. The V gene's germline CDR1 is SGHTA and CDR2 FQGTGA. The CDR3 runs 15 residues. The ends were cut back, 5 bases at V and 4 bases at J, with 15 bases in the middle. In DNA form, the CDR3 reads TGTGCCAGCAGCCAGCAGGCGGGTCAGGGAAACACCATATATTTT. Translated: CASSQQAGQGNTIYF.

The chain recombines TRBV30 with TRBJ1-1; D unclear. The germline V and J ends were trimmed by 4 bases and 4 bases, with 13 bases remaining between them. There are 13 residues in the CDR3. Germline V gene data show CDR1 as GTSNPN and CDR2 as SVGIG (reference sequence). This chain's CDR3 is CAWIHWEGTEAFF. In DNA, the CDR3 is TGTGCCTGGATCCATTGGGAGGGCACTGAAGCTTTCTTT.

The chain uses TRBV25-1 and TRBJ1-6; D not resolved. This CDR3 region has 11 residues. V dropped 4 bases and J dropped 6 bases, with 1 base sitting between them. The germline V gene has CDR1 MGHDK and CDR2 SYGVNS. This CDR3 is CASSGNSPLHF. DNA of the CDR3: TGTGCCAGCAGTGGTAATTCACCCCTCCACTTT. Full variable domain (missing parts from reference TRBV25-1 and TRBJ1-6): EADIYQTPRYLVIGTGKKITLECSQTMGHDKMYWYQQDPGMELHLIHYSYGVNSTEKGDLSSESTVSRIRTEHFPLTLESARPSHTSQYLCASSGNSPLHFGNGTRLTVT.